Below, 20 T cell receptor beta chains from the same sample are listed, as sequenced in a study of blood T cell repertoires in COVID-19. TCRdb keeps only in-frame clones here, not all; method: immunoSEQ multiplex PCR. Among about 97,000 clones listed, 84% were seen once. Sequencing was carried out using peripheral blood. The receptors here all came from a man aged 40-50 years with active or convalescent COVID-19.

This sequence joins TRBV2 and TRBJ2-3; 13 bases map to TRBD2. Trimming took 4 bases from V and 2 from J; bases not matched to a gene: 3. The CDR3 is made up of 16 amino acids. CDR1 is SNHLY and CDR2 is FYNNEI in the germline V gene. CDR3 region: CASSGGLAGVTDTQYF. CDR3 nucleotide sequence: TGTGCCAGCAGTGGAGGACTAGCGGGGGTCACAGATACGCAGTATTTT.

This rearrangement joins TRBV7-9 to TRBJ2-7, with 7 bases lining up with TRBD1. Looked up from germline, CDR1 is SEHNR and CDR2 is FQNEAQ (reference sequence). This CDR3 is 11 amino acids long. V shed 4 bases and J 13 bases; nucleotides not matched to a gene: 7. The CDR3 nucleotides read TGTGCCAGCAGCTCCCGACAGGGCCCCTACTTC. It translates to CASSSRQGPYF.

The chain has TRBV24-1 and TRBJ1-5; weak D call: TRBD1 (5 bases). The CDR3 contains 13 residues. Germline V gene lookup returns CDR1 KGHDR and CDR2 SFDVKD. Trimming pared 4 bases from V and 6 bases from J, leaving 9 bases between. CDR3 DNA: TGTGCCACCAGTGAATCAGGGTTTCAGCCCCAGCATTTT. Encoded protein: CATSESGFQPQHF.

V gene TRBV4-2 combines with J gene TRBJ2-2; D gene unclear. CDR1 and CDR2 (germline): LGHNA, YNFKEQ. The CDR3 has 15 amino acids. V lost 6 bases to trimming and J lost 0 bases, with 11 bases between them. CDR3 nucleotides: TGTGCCAGCAGTCCTGACTCTACGAACACCGGGGAGCTGTTTTTT. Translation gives CASSPDSTNTGELFF.

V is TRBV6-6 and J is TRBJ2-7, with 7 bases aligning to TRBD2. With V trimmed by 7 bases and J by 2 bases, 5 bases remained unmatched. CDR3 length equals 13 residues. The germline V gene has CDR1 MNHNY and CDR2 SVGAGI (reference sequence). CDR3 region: CASNPGLAYEQYF. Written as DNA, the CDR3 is TGTGCCAGCAATCCCGGACTAGCCTACGAGCAGTACTTC.

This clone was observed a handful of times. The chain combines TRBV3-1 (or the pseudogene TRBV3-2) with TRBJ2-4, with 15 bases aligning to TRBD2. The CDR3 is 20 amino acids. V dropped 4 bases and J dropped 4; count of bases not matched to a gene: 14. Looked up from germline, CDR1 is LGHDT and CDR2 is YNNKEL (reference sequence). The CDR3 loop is CASSPFSVGLAGGEKNIQYF. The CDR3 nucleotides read TGTGCCAGCAGCCCCTTCTCGGTAGGACTAGCGGGGGGGGAGAAAAACATTCAGTACTTC.

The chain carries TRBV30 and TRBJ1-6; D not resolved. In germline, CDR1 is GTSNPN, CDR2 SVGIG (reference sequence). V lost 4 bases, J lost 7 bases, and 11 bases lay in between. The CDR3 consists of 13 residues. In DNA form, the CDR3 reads TGTGCCTGGAACGTAGGCGGGAATTCACCCCTCCACTTT. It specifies CAWNVGGNSPLHF.

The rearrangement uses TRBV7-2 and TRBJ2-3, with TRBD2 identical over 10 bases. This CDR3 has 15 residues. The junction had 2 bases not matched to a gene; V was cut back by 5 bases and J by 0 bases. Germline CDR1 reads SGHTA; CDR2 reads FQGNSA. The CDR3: CASSKRGGSTDTQYF. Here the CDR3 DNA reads TGTGCCAGCAGCAAGCGGGGGGGTAGCACAGATACGCAGTATTTT.

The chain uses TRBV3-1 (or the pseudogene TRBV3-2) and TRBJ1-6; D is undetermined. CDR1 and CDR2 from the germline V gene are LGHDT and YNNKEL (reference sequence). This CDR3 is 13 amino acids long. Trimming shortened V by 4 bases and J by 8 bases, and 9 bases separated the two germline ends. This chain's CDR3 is CASSRSDYSPLHF. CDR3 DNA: TGTGCCAGCAGCCGTTCAGATTATTCACCCCTCCACTTT.

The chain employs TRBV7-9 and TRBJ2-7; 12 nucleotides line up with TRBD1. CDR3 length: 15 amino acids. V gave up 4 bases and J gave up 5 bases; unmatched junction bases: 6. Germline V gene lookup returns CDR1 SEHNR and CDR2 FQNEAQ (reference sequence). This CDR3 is CASSSSGTGGDEQYF. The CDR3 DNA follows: TGTGCCAGCAGCTCTTCCGGGACAGGGGGCGACGAGCAGTACTTC.

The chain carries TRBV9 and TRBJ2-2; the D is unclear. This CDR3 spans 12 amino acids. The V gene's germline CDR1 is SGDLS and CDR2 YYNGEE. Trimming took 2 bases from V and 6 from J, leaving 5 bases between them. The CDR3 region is CASSVYAGELFF. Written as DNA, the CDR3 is TGTGCCAGCAGCGTTTATGCCGGGGAGCTGTTTTTT. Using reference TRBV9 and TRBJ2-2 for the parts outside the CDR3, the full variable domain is DSGVTQTPKHLITATGQRVTLRCSPRSGDLSVYWYQQSLDQGLQFLIQYYNGEERAKGNILERFSAQQFPDLHSELNLSSLELGDSALYFCASSVYAGELFFGEGSRLTVL.

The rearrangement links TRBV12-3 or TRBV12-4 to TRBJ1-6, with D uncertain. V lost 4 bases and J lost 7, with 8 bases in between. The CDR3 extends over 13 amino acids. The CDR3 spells CASSSSRNSPLHF. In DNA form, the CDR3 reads TGTGCCAGCAGTTCGTCGCGGAATTCACCCCTCCACTTT.

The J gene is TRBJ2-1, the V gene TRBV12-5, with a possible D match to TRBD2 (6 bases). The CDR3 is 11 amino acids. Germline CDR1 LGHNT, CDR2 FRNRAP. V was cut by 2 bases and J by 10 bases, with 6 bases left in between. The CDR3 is CASGLRGEQFF. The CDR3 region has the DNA TGTGCTAGTGGTTTGCGGGGGGAGCAGTTCTTC.

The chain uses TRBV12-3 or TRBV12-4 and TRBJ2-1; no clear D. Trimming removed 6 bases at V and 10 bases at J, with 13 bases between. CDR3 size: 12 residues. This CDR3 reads CASSGGSGEQFF. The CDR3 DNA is TGTGCCAGCAGCGGCGGCTCCGGGGAGCAGTTCTTC.

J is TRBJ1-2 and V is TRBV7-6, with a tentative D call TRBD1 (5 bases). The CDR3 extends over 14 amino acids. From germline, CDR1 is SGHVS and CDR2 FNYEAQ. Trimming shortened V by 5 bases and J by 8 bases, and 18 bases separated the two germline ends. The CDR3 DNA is TGTGCCAGCAGCCGATGGGGGGAGGTTGAGGGCTACACCTTC. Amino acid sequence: CASSRWGEVEGYTF.

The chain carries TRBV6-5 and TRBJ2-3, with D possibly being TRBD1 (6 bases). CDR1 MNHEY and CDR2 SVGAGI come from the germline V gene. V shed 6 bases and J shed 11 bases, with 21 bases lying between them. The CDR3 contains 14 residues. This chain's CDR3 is CASSQTGPNYLQYF. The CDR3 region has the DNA TGTGCCAGCAGCCAGACAGGACCGAACTACCTGCAGTATTTT.

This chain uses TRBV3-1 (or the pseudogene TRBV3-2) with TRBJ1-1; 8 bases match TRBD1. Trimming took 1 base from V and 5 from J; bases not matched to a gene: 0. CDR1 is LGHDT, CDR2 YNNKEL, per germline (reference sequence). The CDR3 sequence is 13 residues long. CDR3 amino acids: CASSQGTGTEAFF. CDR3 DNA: TGTGCCAGCAGCCAAGGGACAGGGACTGAAGCTTTCTTT.

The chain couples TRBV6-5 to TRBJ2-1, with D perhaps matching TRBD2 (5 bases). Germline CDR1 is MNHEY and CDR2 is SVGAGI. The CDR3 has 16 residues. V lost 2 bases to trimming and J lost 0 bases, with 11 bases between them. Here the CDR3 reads CASSYLRGSSYNEQFF. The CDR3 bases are TGTGCCAGCAGTTACCTCCGAGGGAGCTCCTACAATGAGCAGTTCTTC.

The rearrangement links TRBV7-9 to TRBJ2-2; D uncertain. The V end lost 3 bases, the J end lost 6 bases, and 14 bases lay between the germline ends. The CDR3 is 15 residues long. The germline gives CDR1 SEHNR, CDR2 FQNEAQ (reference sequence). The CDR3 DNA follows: TGTGCCAGCAGCTTCTCCCGCGTTGCGCCCGGGGAGCTGTTTTTT. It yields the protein CASSFSRVAPGELFF.

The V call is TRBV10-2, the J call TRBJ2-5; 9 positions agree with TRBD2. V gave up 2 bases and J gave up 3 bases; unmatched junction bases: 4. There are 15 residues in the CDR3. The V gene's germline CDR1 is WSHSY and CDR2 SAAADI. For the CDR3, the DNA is TGCGCCAGCAGTGAGGTCGCTAGCGGGGAAGAGACCCAGTACTTC. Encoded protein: CASSEVASGEETQYF.